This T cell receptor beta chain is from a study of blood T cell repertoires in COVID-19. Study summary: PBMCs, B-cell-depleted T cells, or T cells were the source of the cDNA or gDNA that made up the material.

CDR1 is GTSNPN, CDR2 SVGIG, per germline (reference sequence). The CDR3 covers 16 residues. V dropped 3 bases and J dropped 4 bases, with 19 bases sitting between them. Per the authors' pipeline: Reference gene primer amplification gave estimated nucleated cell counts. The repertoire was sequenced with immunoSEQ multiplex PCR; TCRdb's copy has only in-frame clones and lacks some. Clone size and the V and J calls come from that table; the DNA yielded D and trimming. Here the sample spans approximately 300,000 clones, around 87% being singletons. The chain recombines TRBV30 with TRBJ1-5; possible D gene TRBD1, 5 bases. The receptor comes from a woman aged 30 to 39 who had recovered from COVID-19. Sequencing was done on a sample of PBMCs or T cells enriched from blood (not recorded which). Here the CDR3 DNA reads TGTGCCTGGAGCTCGGGGGTATGGTCGGAGAATCAGCCCCAGCATTTT. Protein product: CAWSSGVWSENQPQHF.